The 27 T cell receptor beta chains below come from one sample, sequenced in a study of T-cell memory formation after mild COVID-19. TCRdb re-derived calls from the 5' RACE reads in MiXCR, one entry per CDR3 protein. Of almost 45,000 distinct CDR3 sequences detected, 6% to 7% appear once; the ten largest clones hold 0.79%. The source material was PBMCs or a T cell subset sorted from them (not recorded which). The receptors here all came from an adult who had mild COVID-19 (a few samples of this study predate the infection). Cell type and time point are not known.

This sequence joins TRBV18 and TRBJ2-5; D not certain. V lost 2 bases and J 1 base, leaving 8 bases between the germline ends. CDR3 size: 14 residues. CDR1 KGHSH and CDR2 LQKENI come from the germline V gene. This CDR3 reads CASSPKSLQETQYF. CDR3 nucleotides: TGTGCCAGCTCACCAAAGTCACTCCAAGAGACCCAGTACTTC. Filled out from reference TRBV18 and TRBJ2-5, the complete variable domain reads NAGVMQNPRHLVRRRGQEARLRCSPMKGHSHVYWYRQLPEEGLKFMVYLQKENIIDESGMPKERFSAEFPKEGPSILRIQQVVRGDSAAYFCASSPKSLQETQYFGPGTRLLVL.

This clonotype was recorded at least ten times. This chain links TRBV12-3 or TRBV12-4 with TRBJ1-5; D is perhaps TRBD1 (5 bases). The CDR3 is 13 amino acids. Trimming cost V 5 bases and J 2 bases, with 7 bases left between them. The CDR3 coding sequence is TGTGCCAGCAGTCAGGGAGGCAATCAGCCCCAGCATTTT. Translated: CASSQGGNQPQHF.

Only a few counts were recorded for this clonotype. The chain recombines TRBV27 with TRBJ2-3; D may be TRBD2 (6 bases). Trimming took 3 bases from V and 0 from J, leaving 19 bases between them. CDR1 is MNHEY, CDR2 SMNVEV, per germline (reference sequence). The CDR3 is 18 residues long. The CDR3 is CASSLEQAGRYSTDTQYF. CDR3 nucleotides: TGTGCCAGCAGTTTGGAACAGGCGGGGCGATATAGCACAGATACGCAGTATTTT.

This clonotype has a handful of counts. This chain connects TRBV6-5 to TRBJ1-2, with 7 bases fitting TRBD1. CDR3 size: 14 residues. Per the germline V gene, CDR1 is MNHEY and CDR2 is SVGAGI. The V gene end was trimmed by 6 bases and the J gene end by 6 bases; junction bases not matched to a gene: 10. The CDR3 sequence is CASREKTGVNGYTF. The CDR3 DNA follows: TGTGCCAGCAGAGAAAAAACAGGGGTCAATGGCTACACCTTC.

This clonotype was recorded at least ten times. The V call is TRBV6-5, the J call TRBJ2-6, with 12 bases aligning to TRBD1. CDR1 MNHEY and CDR2 SVGAGI come from the germline V gene. With V trimmed by 5 bases and J by 0 bases, 17 bases remained unmatched. This CDR3 has 22 residues. This CDR3 is CASSTNDPRDRGRFSGANVLTF. In nucleotides, the CDR3 is TGTGCCAGCAGTACAAACGATCCCCGGGACAGGGGGCGATTCTCTGGGGCCAACGTCCTGACTTTC.

There are a few counts of this clonotype. The chain has TRBV14 and TRBJ2-1, with no clear D. Trimming shortened V by 4 bases and J by 11 bases, and 15 bases separated the two germline ends. The germline V gene encodes CDR1 SGHDN and CDR2 FVKESK. This CDR3 contains 13 residues. The CDR3 DNA is TGTGCCAGCAGCCTCTCTACTCCGATTAAGCAGTTCTTC. It encodes CASSLSTPIKQFF.

The V and J genes are TRBV4-1 and TRBJ2-1, with D tentatively TRBD2 (6 bases). Germline lookup yields CDR1 MGHRA and CDR2 YSYEKL. With 2 bases removed from V and 8 bases from J, the gap between germline ends came to 10 bases. This CDR3 spans 13 amino acids. As DNA, the CDR3 is TGCGCCAGCAGCCAATATGGAGGGTATGAGCAGTTCTTC. Translating gives CASSQYGGYEQFF.

In this sample, this clonotype turned up many times. The chain recombines TRBV6-5 with TRBJ2-1; D gene unclear. The CDR3 sequence is 15 residues long. Trimming cost V 3 bases and J 5 bases, with 14 bases left between them. Germline V lookup: CDR1 MNHEY, CDR2 SVGAGI. The CDR3 region is CASSYLMGRNNEQFF. CDR3 sequence (DNA): TGTGCCAGCAGTTATCTAATGGGCAGGAACAATGAGCAGTTCTTC.

V and J are TRBV12-3 or TRBV12-4 and TRBJ2-2, with TRBD2 identical over 8 bases. V trimming: 3 bases; J trimming: 4 bases; junction bases outside the gene matches: 7. CDR3 length equals 16 residues. The CDR3 region is CASSLRAGGVTGELFF. The CDR3 nucleotides read TGTGCCAGCAGTTTGCGGGCGGGGGGAGTCACCGGGGAGCTGTTTTTT.

This clonotype has a count of ten or more. V gene TRBV7-3 combines with J gene TRBJ2-1, with a weak D call TRBD2 (6 bases). The CDR3 consists of 14 residues. V was shortened by 5 bases and J by 8 bases, with 16 bases between the two germline ends. Germline CDR1 reads SGHTA; CDR2 reads FQGTGA. The CDR3, as DNA: TGTGCCAGCAGCGAAACGGCGGGGACCTATGAGCAGTTCTTC. This codes for CASSETAGTYEQFF.

At least ten counts were recorded for this clonotype. CDR3 sequence reads: CASSDPARGTDTQYF. CDR3 bases: TGTGCCAGCAGCGACCCAGCTAGGGGCACAGATACGCAGTATTTT. The chain recombines TRBV11-2 with TRBJ2-3, with D unresolved. Germline CDR1 is SGHAT and CDR2 is FQNNGV. The CDR3 runs to 15 residues. V lost 5 bases and J lost 1, with 13 bases in between.

Here the CDR3 DNA reads TGTGCCAGCAGTTTAATGAAGTCTTCTTCCGCCTACGAGCAGTACTTC. It translates to CASSLMKSSSAYEQYF. The chain is built from TRBV27 and TRBJ2-7; D is ambiguous. This CDR3 comprises 16 residues. Trimming shortened V by 2 bases and J by 2 bases, and 16 bases separated the two germline ends. The V gene's germline CDR1 is MNHEY and CDR2 SMNVEV (reference sequence).

The table lists this clonotype with many counts. The V call is TRBV30, the J call TRBJ1-1; D unclear. This CDR3 is 11 amino acids long. Looked up from germline, CDR1 is GTSNPN and CDR2 is SVGIG (reference sequence). The germline V and J ends were trimmed by 2 bases and 7 bases, with 8 bases remaining between them. The chain's CDR3 is CAWSHGIEAFF. CDR3 DNA sequence: TGTGCCTGGAGTCATGGGATTGAAGCTTTCTTT.

This clonotype has at least ten counts. V usage is TRBV20-1 and J usage is TRBJ1-5; D gene unclear. Germline lookup yields CDR1 DFQATT and CDR2 SNEGSKA (reference sequence). This CDR3 region has 14 residues. Trimming took 4 bases from V and 0 from J, leaving 10 bases between them. For the CDR3, the DNA is TGCAGTGCTATTGACACTTCTAGCAATCAGCCCCAGCATTTT. This translates into CSAIDTSSNQPQHF.

The sample holds many counts of this clonotype. The chain recombines TRBV18 with TRBJ2-7; D ambiguous. The germline V and J ends were trimmed by 2 bases and 2 bases, with 10 bases remaining between them. Germline V gene sequence: CDR1 KGHSH, CDR2 LQKENI. This CDR3 is 14 amino acids long. CDR3 loop: CASSPSTITYEQYF. The CDR3 coding sequence is TGTGCCAGCTCACCATCGACCATAACCTACGAGCAGTACTTC.

The chain combines TRBV12-3 or TRBV12-4 with TRBJ1-1; D ambiguous. There are 13 residues in the CDR3. V was cut by 2 bases and J by 6 bases, with 10 bases left in between. For the CDR3, the DNA is TGTGCCAGCAGTTTATTGATAAACGCTGAAGCTTTCTTT. This sequence encodes CASSLLINAEAFF.

This clonotype was seen only a few times. This chain uses TRBV6-6 with TRBJ1-2, with 7 bases fitting TRBD1. Germline loops: CDR1 MNHNY, CDR2 SVGAGI (reference sequence). The CDR3 consists of 14 residues. The ends lost 7 bases at V and 0 bases at J; junction bases unmatched: 5. The CDR3 coding sequence is TGTGCCAGCACCCGGGACAGAGCTAACTATGGCTACACCTTC. Translated, it gives CASTRDRANYGYTF.

This clonotype was detected ten times or more. This sequence joins TRBV9 and TRBJ2-5; 8 bases agree with TRBD2. Germline loops: CDR1 SGDLS, CDR2 YYNGEE. The ends lost 0 bases at V and 3 bases at J; junction bases unmatched: 4. The CDR3 covers 15 residues. The CDR3 loop reads CASSVGPAGEETQYF. CDR3 nucleotides: TGTGCCAGCAGCGTAGGGCCAGCGGGAGAAGAGACCCAGTACTTC.

This clonotype was recorded many times. The chain carries TRBV7-8 and TRBJ2-7; 16 nucleotides align to TRBD2. Trimming at V came to 5 bases and at J to 1 base, leaving 5 bases not matched to a gene. The germline CDR1 and CDR2 sequences are SGHVS and FQNEAQ. CDR3 size: 17 residues. The CDR3, as DNA: TGTGCCAGCAGCCCTGGGACTAGCGGGGGGGCTTCCTACGAGCAGTACTTC. Translating it yields CASSPGTSGGASYEQYF.

This clonotype was counted many times. This chain links TRBV7-2 with TRBJ2-3, with D possibly TRBD2 on 5 matching bases. The V gene lost 5 bases and the J gene lost 2 bases, with 11 bases spanning the gap. Germline lookup yields CDR1 SGHTA and CDR2 FQGNSA. CDR3 length: 14 amino acids. CDR3 coding DNA: TGTGCCAGCAGCAGATGGACTTCCACAGATACGCAGTATTTT. Protein sequence: CASSRWTSTDTQYF.

This rearrangement joins TRBV2 to TRBJ2-1; 10 nucleotides align to TRBD2. Germline CDR1 reads SNHLY; CDR2 reads FYNNEI. The CDR3 sequence is 15 residues long. V lost 3 bases to trimming and J lost 8 bases; unmatched junction nucleotides: 7. The CDR3 spells CASSEWASGGDEQFF. The DNA for the CDR3 is TGTGCCAGCAGTGAGTGGGCTAGCGGGGGCGATGAGCAGTTCTTC.

V usage is TRBV5-5 and J usage is TRBJ1-3; 7 positions match TRBD1. This CDR3 is built from 14 residues. Per the germline V gene, CDR1 is SGHKS and CDR2 is YYEKEE (reference sequence). V gave up 5 bases and J gave up 6 bases; unmatched junction bases: 8. The CDR3: CASRRQGQENTIYF. DNA for the CDR3: TGTGCCAGCAGGAGACAGGGTCAAGAAAACACCATATATTTT. Full variable domain (remainder filled in from reference TRBV5-5 and TRBJ1-3): DAGVTQSPTHLIKTRGQQVTLRCSPISGHKSVSWYQQVLGQGPQFIFQYYEKEERGRGNFPDRFSARQFPNYSSELNVNALLLGDSALYLCASRRQGQENTIYFGEGSWLTVV.

The CDR3 coding sequence is TGTGCCAGCTCACTGACCGACTTGTCTTCCGGGGAGCTGTTTTTT. Translating it yields CASSLTDLSSGELFF. The V and J genes are TRBV18 and TRBJ2-2; D gene ambiguous. V lost 4 bases and J 6 bases, leaving 15 bases between the germline ends. The CDR3 length is 15 residues. CDR1 is KGHSH, CDR2 LQKENI, per germline.

This clonotype has ten or more counts. The chain recombines TRBV7-6 with TRBJ2-6; D may match TRBD1 or TRBD2 (5 bases each). The germline V and J ends were trimmed by 1 base and 0 bases, with 25 bases remaining between them. Germline V gives CDR1 SGHVS, CDR2 FNYEAQ. CDR3 length: 22 amino acids. The CDR3 protein is CASSLGWRSGTGGSSGANVLTF. In DNA form, the CDR3 reads TGTGCCAGCAGCTTAGGTTGGAGATCCGGGACGGGCGGTAGCTCTGGGGCCAACGTCCTGACTTTC.

The chain has TRBV7-8 and TRBJ1-1, with 9 bases fitting TRBD1. CDR3 length: 15 amino acids. V shed 4 bases and J 4 bases; nucleotides not matched to a gene: 7. The V gene's germline CDR1 is SGHVS and CDR2 FQNEAQ. The CDR3: CASSSAGTGPTEAFF. The CDR3 nucleotides are TGTGCCAGCAGCTCGGCCGGGACAGGGCCCACTGAAGCTTTCTTT.

The chain recombines TRBV20-1 with TRBJ2-3; 13 nucleotides match TRBD2. The length of the CDR3 is 16 residues. Germline CDR1 and CDR2: DFQATT and SNEGSKA (reference sequence). Losses at the gene ends were 5 bases for V and 2 bases for J; bases not matched to a gene: 7. CDR3 residues: CSARRGLAGVTDTQYF. The CDR3 region has the DNA TGCAGTGCTCGACGCGGACTAGCGGGAGTCACAGATACGCAGTATTTT.

This clonotype was observed at least ten times. The chain joins TRBV4-1 to TRBJ2-7; 7 bases align to TRBD1. The germline V gene has CDR1 MGHRA and CDR2 YSYEKL. The V and J ends lost 3 bases and 2 bases, in that order; junction bases with no gene match: 4. The CDR3 contains 14 residues. The CDR3 loop is CASSQDRSTYEQYF. Here the CDR3 DNA reads TGCGCCAGCAGCCAGGACAGGTCAACCTACGAGCAGTACTTC.